These 28 T cell receptor beta chains were all obtained from the same sample, sequenced in a study of cytomegalovirus exposure and HLA in healthy donors. TCRdb keeps only in-frame clones here, not all; method: immunoSEQ multiplex PCR. The table records 120,000 to 150,000 clones, 87% of them present only once. The material sequenced was PBMCs. Receptor source: a man between 18 and 35 years old in good health and CMV-seropositive.

V is TRBV7-9 and J is TRBJ1-3; unclear D gene. The CDR3 has 15 amino acids. Germline CDR1 reads SEHNR; CDR2 reads FQNEAQ (reference sequence). Trimming removed 0 bases from V and 0 bases from J, with 6 bases in between. In nucleotides, the CDR3 is TGTGCCAGCAGCTTAGCACAGAGCTCTGGAAACACCATATATTTT. Encoded protein: CASSLAQSSGNTIYF.

The genes are TRBV5-8 and TRBJ2-1; 11 nucleotides line up with TRBD2. CDR3 length: 17 residues. Germline V gene data show CDR1 as SGHTS and CDR2 as YDEGEE. With 4 bases clipped from V and 6 bases from J, the junction kept 12 bases outside the gene matches. CDR3: CASSVQFTSGSGNEQFF. The CDR3 DNA is TGTGCCAGCAGCGTACAATTTACTAGCGGGAGTGGCAATGAGCAGTTCTTC.

This chain links TRBV10-2 with TRBJ2-7; D gene ambiguous. Germline lookup yields CDR1 WSHSY and CDR2 SAAADI. Trimming removed 6 bases from V and 0 bases from J, with 9 bases in between. This CDR3 has 13 residues. CDR3 residues: CASSVPSSYEQYF. The CDR3, as DNA: TGCGCCAGCAGCGTTCCTAGCTCCTACGAGCAGTACTTC.

This chain connects TRBV21-1 to TRBJ2-3; the table assigns TRBD2, which was not confirmed against the DNA. TRBV21-1 is labeled a pseudogene. This CDR3 comprises 16 residues. The CDR3 here is CASSKERYNSTDTQYF. The CDR3 region has the DNA TGTGCCAGCAGCAAAGAACGGTATAACAGCACAGATACGCAGTATTTT.

The chain is built from TRBV5-4 and TRBJ1-1; 7 bases fit TRBD1. Germline loops: CDR1 SGHNT, CDR2 YYREEE (reference sequence). There are 13 residues in the CDR3. Trimming at V came to 3 bases and at J to 4 bases, leaving 3 bases not matched to a gene. The CDR3 bases are TGTGCCAGCAGCTCTACAGGGGCCACTGAAGCTTTCTTT. It codes for CASSSTGATEAFF.

The chain links TRBV5-1 to TRBJ2-2; TRBD2 matches 7 bases. Germline V gene lookup returns CDR1 SGHRS and CDR2 YFSETQ. The junction had 5 bases not matched to a gene; V was cut back by 0 bases and J by 6 bases. This CDR3 is built from 15 residues. The chain's CDR3 is CASSLESGGAGELFF. CDR3 DNA sequence: TGCGCCAGCAGCTTGGAATCGGGAGGCGCCGGGGAGCTGTTTTTT.

This sequence joins TRBV6-5 and TRBJ1-5, with a tentative D call TRBD1 (6 bases). The CDR3 is made up of 14 amino acids. V lost 0 bases, J lost 11 bases, and 14 bases lay in between. The germline V gene encodes CDR1 MNHEY and CDR2 SVGAGI. This CDR3 reads CASSYSGAPRTQHF. DNA of the CDR3: TGTGCCAGCAGTTACTCGGGGGCTCCCCGGACCCAGCATTTT.

The V call is TRBV7-7, the J call TRBJ2-1, with D maybe TRBD2 (6 bases). Germline CDR1 reads SSHAT; CDR2 reads FNYEAQ (reference sequence). This CDR3 region has 18 residues. Trimming cost V 1 base and J 3 bases, with 19 bases left between them. The CDR3 bases are TGTGCCAGCAGCTTAGAATCGGAGTGGCTAGCGAACTACAATGAGCAGTTCTTC. This gives the protein CASSLESEWLANYNEQFF. Complete variable domain (other parts from reference TRBV7-7 and TRBJ2-1): GAGVSQSPRYKVTKRGQDVTLRCDPISSHATLYWYQQALGQGPEFLTYFNYEAQPDKSGLPSDRFSAERPEGSISTLTIQRTEQRDSAMYRCASSLESEWLANYNEQFFGPGTRLTVL.

Note on this clone: A read error may account for a junction end that differs from germline. The rearrangement joins TRBV9 to TRBJ1-1; D remains ambiguous. There are 15 residues in the CDR3. The V gene's germline CDR1 is SGDLS and CDR2 YYNGEE. The CDR3 is CANSELDGENTEAFF. The CDR3 DNA follows: TGTGCCAACAGCGAGTTGGACGGGGAGAACACTGAAGCTTTCTTT.

The rearrangement joins TRBV7-4 to TRBJ2-7, with 11 bases fitting TRBD2. CDR3 length: 16 amino acids. CDR1 SGHVT and CDR2 SQSDAQ come from the germline V gene. Losses at the gene ends were 5 bases for V and 6 bases for J; bases not matched to a gene: 12. CDR3 sequence (DNA): TGTGCCAGCAGCCCTTATGCGACTAGCGGGGCTCGCGAGCAGTACTTC. Protein sequence: CASSPYATSGAREQYF.

The V and J genes are TRBV7-2 and TRBJ1-1; D call uncertain. The CDR3 length is 15 residues. The V end lost 1 base, the J end lost 3 bases, and 12 bases lay between the germline ends. CDR1 and CDR2 from the germline V gene are SGHTA and FQGNSA. CDR3 in DNA: TGTGCCAGCAGCTTAGGCCCGTCCGAGGACACTGAAGCTTTCTTT. Its translation: CASSLGPSEDTEAFF.

The DNA for the CDR3 is TGTGCCAGCAGCTTACCCCGGTCTCTTCGGGGTCCGTCCTACAATGAGCAGTTCTTC. It encodes CASSLPRSLRGPSYNEQFF. This chain links TRBV11-2 with TRBJ2-1; tentatively, D is TRBD2 (5 bases). Germline V gives CDR1 SGHAT, CDR2 FQNNGV. Trimming left V 2 bases short and J 1 base short, with 21 bases between. This CDR3 has 19 residues. Together with reference TRBV11-2 and TRBJ2-1, the CDR3 gives the full variable domain: EAGVAQSPRYKIIEKRQSVAFWCNPISGHATLYWYQQILGQGPKLLIQFQNNGVVDDSQLPKDRFSAERLKGVDSTLKIQPAKLEDSAVYLCASSLPRSLRGPSYNEQFFGPGTRLTVL.

V and J are TRBV6-5 and TRBJ1-5, with D hard to call. Between the trimmed V and J ends, which lost 5 bases and 1 base, there was a span of 12 bases. From germline, CDR1 is MNHEY and CDR2 SVGAGI. The CDR3 length is 15 residues. For the CDR3, the DNA is TGTGCCAGCAGTCCCTTCAGTCTGAGCAATCAGCCCCAGCATTTT. Translating it yields CASSPFSLSNQPQHF.

The J gene is TRBJ2-1, the V gene TRBV30, with unresolved D. The germline V gene encodes CDR1 GTSNPN and CDR2 SVGIG (reference sequence). The germline V and J ends were trimmed by 0 bases and 7 bases, with 10 bases remaining between them. The CDR3 runs 13 residues. The CDR3 here is CAWSVPGLNEQFF. The DNA for the CDR3 is TGTGCCTGGAGTGTACCGGGTTTAAATGAGCAGTTCTTC.

The count of this clone is one. This chain uses TRBV28 with TRBJ1-2; no definite D call. Trimming pared 5 bases from V and 8 bases from J, leaving 12 bases between. This CDR3 comprises 12 residues. In germline, CDR1 is MDHEN, CDR2 SYDVKM. The CDR3 DNA is TGTGCCAGCAGTACGCCTACCGGGGGCTACACCTTC. Translating gives CASSTPTGGYTF.

The V call is TRBV9, the J call TRBJ1-6; the D gene is possibly TRBD1 (6 bases). The CDR3 runs 14 residues. CDR1 and CDR2 (germline): SGDLS, YYNGEE. Between the trimmed V and J ends, which lost 5 bases and 7 bases, there was a span of 13 bases. CDR3 sequence reads: CASSDLDRNSPLHF. The CDR3 DNA sequence: TGTGCCAGCAGTGACCTGGACAGAAATTCACCCCTCCACTTT.

V usage is TRBV6-1 and J usage is TRBJ2-3, with 11 bases identical to TRBD2. This CDR3 contains 16 residues. Germline trimming cut 4 bases from V and 0 bases from J; bases unmatched to any gene: 3. In germline, CDR1 is MNHNS, CDR2 SASEGT. The CDR3 DNA is TGTGCCAGCAGTGCCTGGACTAGCGGGAGCACAGATACGCAGTATTTT. Translating it yields CASSAWTSGSTDTQYF.

This clone was detected once. The chain recombines TRBV4-1 with TRBJ1-1; D is uncertain. The germline V and J ends were trimmed by 0 bases and 1 base, with 9 bases remaining between them. Germline CDR1 is MGHRA and CDR2 is YSYEKL. This CDR3 spans 15 amino acids. Here the CDR3 reads CASSQDVRQNTEAFF. Written as DNA, the CDR3 is TGCGCCAGCAGCCAAGACGTGCGACAGAACACTGAAGCTTTCTTT.

V and J are TRBV6-6 and TRBJ2-7; 13 bases map to TRBD2. CDR1 MNHNY and CDR2 SVGAGI come from the germline V gene (reference sequence). With 6 bases clipped from V and 7 bases from J, the junction kept 12 bases outside the gene matches. This CDR3 is built from 16 residues. The chain's CDR3 is CASRPSGLAGAGEQYF. CDR3 bases: TGTGCCAGCAGGCCCTCTGGACTAGCGGGGGCGGGGGAGCAGTACTTC.

The gene calls are TRBV4-1 and TRBJ2-7; maybe TRBD2 (6 bases). The CDR3 is 15 residues long. Germline V gene data show CDR1 as MGHRA and CDR2 as YSYEKL. V was trimmed by 0 bases and J by 4 bases, leaving 13 bases between them. In DNA form, the CDR3 reads TGCGCCAGCAGCCAAGAGATACTAGCTCGGTACGAGCAGTACTTC. This translates into CASSQEILARYEQYF.

This rearrangement joins TRBV7-2 to TRBJ2-7, with 9 bases identical to TRBD2. V shed 5 bases, J shed 5 bases, and the junction held 19 bases outside the gene matches. Per the germline V gene, CDR1 is SGHTA and CDR2 is FQGNSA. The CDR3 has 18 residues. This CDR3 is CASSALSVASGMVNEQYF. The CDR3 DNA follows: TGTGCCAGCAGCGCCCTGTCGGTGGCTAGCGGGATGGTAAACGAGCAGTACTTC.

The gene calls are TRBV6-5 and TRBJ2-2, with D unclear. Deletions cut 5 bases from V and 9 bases from J, with 10 bases between. CDR1 is MNHEY, CDR2 SVGAGI, per germline. The CDR3 loop spans 12 amino acids. The CDR3 nucleotides read TGTGCCAGCAGTCCGGAGCTCCGGGAGCTGTTTTTT. It is translated as CASSPELRELFF.

This chain connects TRBV7-9 to TRBJ2-7; tentative D call: TRBD1 (6 bases). Germline CDR1 reads SEHNR; CDR2 reads FQNEAQ (reference sequence). V lost 4 bases to trimming and J lost 2 bases, with 9 bases between them. CDR3 size: 13 residues. The CDR3 is CASSSGQTYEQYF. The CDR3 DNA sequence: TGTGCCAGCAGCTCCGGACAGACCTACGAGCAGTACTTC.

J is TRBJ2-5 and V is TRBV7-9, with D possibly being TRBD2 (6 bases). The CDR3 has 16 amino acids. Germline V gives CDR1 SEHNR, CDR2 FQNEAQ (reference sequence). V lost 0 bases and J lost 5, with 16 bases in between. CDR3 loop: CASSLAVLTLAETQYF. CDR3 nucleotides: TGTGCCAGCAGCTTAGCAGTTTTGACACTAGCCGAGACCCAGTACTTC. The variable domain in full, completed from reference TRBV7-9 and TRBJ2-5, reads DTGVSQNPRHKITKRGQNVTFRCDPISEHNRLYWYRQTLGQGPEFLTYFQNEAQLEKSRLLSDRFSAERPKGSFSTLEIQRTEQGDSAMYLCASSLAVLTLAETQYFGPGTRLLVL.

The chain joins TRBV10-1 to TRBJ2-3; 9 nucleotides align to TRBD2. The CDR3 spans 14 residues. The trim removed 9 bases at V and 2 bases at J, leaving 6 bases unmatched. Germline V lookup: CDR1 WNHNN, CDR2 SYGVQD (reference sequence). The CDR3 reads CASSPGLATDTQYF. CDR3 sequence (DNA): TGCGCCAGTTCACCGGGACTAGCCACAGATACGCAGTATTTT.

The chain is built from TRBV5-1 and TRBJ1-4; 7 bases align to TRBD1. The junction had 7 bases not matched to a gene; V was cut back by 4 bases and J by 4 bases. Germline loops: CDR1 SGHRS, CDR2 YFSETQ. The CDR3 has 15 amino acids. The CDR3 region is CASSLGTAINEKLFF. The CDR3, as DNA: TGCGCCAGCAGCCTCGGGACAGCCATTAATGAAAAACTGTTTTTT.

The chain joins TRBV19 to TRBJ2-7, with D maybe TRBD2 (5 bases). CDR1 is LNHDA and CDR2 is SQIVND in the germline V gene (reference sequence). This CDR3 is 11 amino acids long. V lost 7 bases and J 5 bases, leaving 9 bases between the germline ends. The CDR3: CASTSGDEQYF. As DNA, the CDR3 is TGTGCCAGTACAAGCGGAGACGAGCAGTACTTC.

This sequence joins TRBV19 and TRBJ2-7; 7 bases line up with TRBD1. V lost 3 bases to trimming and J lost 7 bases; unmatched junction nucleotides: 15. This CDR3 is 16 amino acids long. Germline lookup yields CDR1 LNHDA and CDR2 SQIVND (reference sequence). CDR3 bases: TGTGCCAGTAGTATCCTATTGACAGGGACGGCGGATGAGCAGTACTTC. Its protein product is CASSILLTGTADEQYF.